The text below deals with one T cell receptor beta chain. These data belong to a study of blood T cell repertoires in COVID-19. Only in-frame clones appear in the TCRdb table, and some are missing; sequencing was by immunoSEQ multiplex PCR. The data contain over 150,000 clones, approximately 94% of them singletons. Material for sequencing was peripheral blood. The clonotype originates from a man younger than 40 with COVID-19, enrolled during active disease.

CDR3 coding DNA: TGTGCCAGCACCAACTGGGGGCAAACCACCGAGACCCAGTACTTC. Amino acids: CASTNWGQTTETQYF. The V gene is TRBV6-5, the J gene TRBJ2-5, with a weak D call TRBD1 (6 bases). CDR1 is MNHEY and CDR2 is SVGAGI in the germline V gene. The V end was cut by 7 bases, the J end by 5 bases, with 20 bases between. The CDR3 totals 15 residues.